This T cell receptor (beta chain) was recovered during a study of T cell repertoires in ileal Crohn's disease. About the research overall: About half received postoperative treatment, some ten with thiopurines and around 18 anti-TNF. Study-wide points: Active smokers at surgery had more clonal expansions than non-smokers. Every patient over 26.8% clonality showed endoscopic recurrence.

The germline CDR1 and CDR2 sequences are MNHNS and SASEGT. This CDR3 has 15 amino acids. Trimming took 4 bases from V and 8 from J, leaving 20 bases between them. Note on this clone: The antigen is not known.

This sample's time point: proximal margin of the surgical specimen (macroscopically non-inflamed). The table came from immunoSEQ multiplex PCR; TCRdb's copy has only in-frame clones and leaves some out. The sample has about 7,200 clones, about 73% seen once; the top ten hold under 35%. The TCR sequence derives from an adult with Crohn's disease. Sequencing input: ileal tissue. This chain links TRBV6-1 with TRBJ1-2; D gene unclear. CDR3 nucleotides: TGTGCCAGCAGTGGGATGCAGGATGAGGTGAAAGGCTACACCTTC. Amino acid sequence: CASSGMQDEVKGYTF.